The rows below give T cell receptor beta chains drawn from one sample of a study of CD8+ T cells in alopecia areata. TCRdb keeps only in-frame clones here, not all; method: immunoSEQ multiplex PCR. The sample gives about 150,000 clones, roughly 65% of which show up once; roughly 0.99% is in the top ten. The source was CD4+ T cells sorted from blood, collected at week 4, from a patient treated with tofacitinib. The receptor source for this set is a human donor with alopecia areata. CDR3s include the opening cysteine and the closing phenylalanine or tryptophan. The order of the fields is V gene, D gene, J gene, clone size, CDR3 DNA, CDR3 protein. D genes are given only for firm matches. Only some rows state a clone size, as once, few, many or a class for expanded clones.

TRBV29-1	-	TRBJ2-3	-	TGCAGCGTTGACACTGTATTGGCAGATACGCAGTATTTT	CSVDTVLADTQYF
TRBV6-5	TRBD1	TRBJ1-2	-	TGTGCCAGCAGCCGACACGAGGGACAGGGCTATGGCTACACCTTC	CASSRHEGQGYGYTF
TRBV21-1	-	TRBJ2-1	-	TGTGCCAGCAGCAAGGTCTGGACTAGCGGGAATGAGCAGTTCTTC	CASSKVWTSGNEQFF
TRBV28	-	TRBJ1-5	many	TGTGCCAGCAGTCCCGGAGGGGACATCACCAATCAGCCCCAGCATTTT	CASSPGGDITNQPQHF
TRBV5-4	TRBD2	TRBJ2-7	-	TGTGCCAGCAACTTAGCGGGGAGCTCCTACGAGCAGTACTTC	CASNLAGSSYEQYF
TRBV5-1	-	TRBJ2-5	-	TGCGCCAGCAGCTTGATGGGACCAGAAGAGACCCAGTACTTC	CASSLMGPEETQYF
TRBV25-1	-	TRBJ1-2	-	TGTGCCAGCAGTGAAGCTAACTATGGCTACACCTTC	CASSEANYGYTF
TRBV29-1	TRBD1	TRBJ1-1	-	TGCAGCGCCTTGCCGGGACAGAAAAACACTGAAGCTTTCTTT	CSALPGQKNTEAFF
TRBV6-6	TRBD1	TRBJ2-7	-	TGTGCCAGCAGTTACGGACAGGGCCCCTACGAGCAGTACTTC	CASSYGQGPYEQYF
TRBV10-3	-	TRBJ1-6	-	TGTGCCATCGGGAGGGGTAATTCACCCCTCCACTTT	CAIGRGNSPLHF
TRBV7-2	-	TRBJ1-1	-	TGTGCCAGCAGCTTAGTGTCCGGGAACACTGAAGCTTTCTTT	CASSLVSGNTEAFF
TRBV6-6	-	TRBJ2-7	-	TGTGCCAGCAGCCCCTTCGGGGAGCAGTACTTC	CASSPFGEQYF